This T cell receptor (beta chain) was profiled in a study of T cells expressing NK-cell markers. TCRdb reprocessed the 5' RACE reads; each CDR3 protein has one entry and no DNA is given. The sample table sets out about 260,000 distinct CDR3 sequences. Germline-derived CDR1 and CDR2 are ENHRY and SYGVKD. The CDR3 sequence is 14 residues long. This TCR came from a man aged 18 to 29 in good health. The rearrangement uses TRBV10-3 and TRBJ2-1. Sequenced input: blood T cells: a sorted CD56 or NKG2C T cell subset, CD4+ or CD8+ T cells, or bulk PBMC T cells (not recorded which). This chain's CDR3 is CAISSQTSFNEQFF.